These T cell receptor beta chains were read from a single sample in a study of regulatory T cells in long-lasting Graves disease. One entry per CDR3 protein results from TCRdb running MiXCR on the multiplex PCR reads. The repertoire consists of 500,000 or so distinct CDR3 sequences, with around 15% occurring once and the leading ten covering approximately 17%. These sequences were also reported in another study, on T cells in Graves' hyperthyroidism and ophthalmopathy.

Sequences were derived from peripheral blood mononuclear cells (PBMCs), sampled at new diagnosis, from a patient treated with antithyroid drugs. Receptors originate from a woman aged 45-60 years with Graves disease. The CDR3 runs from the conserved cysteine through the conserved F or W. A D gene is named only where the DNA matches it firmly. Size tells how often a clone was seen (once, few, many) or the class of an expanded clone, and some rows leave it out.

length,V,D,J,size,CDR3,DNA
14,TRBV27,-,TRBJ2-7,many,CASSPDTASYEQYF,TGTGCCAGCAGCCCCGATACAGCCTCCTACGAGCAGTACTTC
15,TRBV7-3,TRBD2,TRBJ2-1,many,CASSLSGRARHEQFF,TGTGCCAGCAGTCTTAGCGGGAGGGCTAGGCATGAGCAGTTCTTC
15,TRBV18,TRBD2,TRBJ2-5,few,CASSKSLAIQETQYF,TGTGCCAGCTCAAAATCACTAGCGATACAAGAGACCCAGTACTTC
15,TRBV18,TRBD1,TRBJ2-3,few,CASTDRVGSTDTQYF,TGTGCCAGCACGGACAGGGTGGGAAGCACAGATACGCAGTATTTT
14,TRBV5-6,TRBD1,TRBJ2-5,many,CASSFHRGPETQYF,TGTGCCAGCAGCTTCCACAGGGGACCAGAGACCCAGTACTTC
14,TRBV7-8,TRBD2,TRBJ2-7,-,CASSLAEAGGEQYF,TGTGCCAGCAGCTTAGCGGAGGCGGGGGGCGAGCAGTACTTC
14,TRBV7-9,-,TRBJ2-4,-,CASSPPFDRDIQYF,TGTGCCAGCAGCCCTCCCTTTGATAGGGACATTCAGTACTTC
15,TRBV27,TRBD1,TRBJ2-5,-,CASSKGQGPGETQYF,TGTGCCAGCAGCAAGGGACAGGGGCCCGGGGAGACCCAGTACTTC
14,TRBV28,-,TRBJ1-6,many,CASSLGGAGSPLHF,TGTGCCAGCAGTTTGGGCGGGGCCGGTTCACCCCTCCACTTT
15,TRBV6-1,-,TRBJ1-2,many,CASSLAAHGAYGYTF,TGTGCCAGCAGTCTCGCGGCCCACGGCGCGTATGGCTACACCTTC
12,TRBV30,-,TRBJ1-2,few,CAWSLTNYGYTF,TGTGCCTGGAGTCTTACTAACTATGGCTACACCTTC
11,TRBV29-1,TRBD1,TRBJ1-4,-,CSVGAGGKLFF,TGCAGCGTTGGGGCAGGGGGCAAACTGTTTTTT
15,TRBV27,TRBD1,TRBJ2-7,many,CASSFLGTEQYEQYF,TGTGCCAGCAGTTTCCTCGGGACAGAACAATACGAGCAGTACTTC
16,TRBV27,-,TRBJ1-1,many,CASSLERQPLGTEAFF,TGTGCCAGCAGTTTAGAGCGACAGCCTCTTGGGACTGAAGCTTTCTTT
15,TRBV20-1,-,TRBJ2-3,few,CSARERGGGTDTQYF,TGCAGTGCTAGAGAGCGGGGTGGGGGCACAGATACGCAGTATTTT
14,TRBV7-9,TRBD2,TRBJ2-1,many,CASRSGSSYNEQFF,TGTGCCAGCAGAAGCGGGAGCTCCTACAATGAGCAGTTCTTC
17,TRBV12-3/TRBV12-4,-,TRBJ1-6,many,CASRAGAGQYYNSPLHF,TGTGCCAGCAGGGCAGGGGCAGGGCAGTACTATAATTCACCCCTCCACTTT
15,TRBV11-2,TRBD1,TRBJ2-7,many,CASSRTGGPVHEQYF,TGTGCCAGCAGCCGGACAGGGGGGCCTGTCCACGAGCAGTACTTC
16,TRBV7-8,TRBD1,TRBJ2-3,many,CASSLESGTGADTQYF,TGTGCCAGCAGCTTAGAGTCCGGGACAGGGGCAGATACGCAGTATTTT
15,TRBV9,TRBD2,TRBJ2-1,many,CASATGGRLYNEQFF,TGTGCCAGCGCGACCGGCGGGAGGCTCTACAATGAGCAGTTCTTC
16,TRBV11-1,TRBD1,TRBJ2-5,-,CASSLAWQGVTETQYF,TGTGCCAGCAGCTTAGCGTGGCAGGGGGTAACGGAGACCCAGTACTTC
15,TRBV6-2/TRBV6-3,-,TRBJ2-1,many,CASSYSALAGNEQFF,TGTGCCAGCAGTTACTCTGCACTAGCAGGTAATGAGCAGTTCTTC
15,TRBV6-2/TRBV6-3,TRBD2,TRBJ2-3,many,CASSESGTIRDTQYF,TGTGCCAGCAGTGAATCCGGGACTATAAGAGATACGCAGTATTTT
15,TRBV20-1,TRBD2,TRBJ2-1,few,CSARDRTRSYNEQFF,TGCAGTGCTAGAGACCGGACTAGATCCTACAATGAGCAGTTCTTC
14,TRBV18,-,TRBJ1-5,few,CASSPFTTNQPQHF,TGTGCCAGCTCACCATTTACGACTAATCAGCCCCAGCATTTT
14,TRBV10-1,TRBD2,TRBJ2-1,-,CASSSSGRANEQFF,TGCGCCAGCAGTTCTAGCGGGAGGGCTAACGAGCAGTTCTTC
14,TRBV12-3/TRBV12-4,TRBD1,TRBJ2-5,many,CASSATGGFETQYF,TGTGCCAGCAGTGCAACAGGGGGTTTCGAGACCCAGTACTTC
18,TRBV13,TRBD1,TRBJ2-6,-,CASSLKGQVHSGANVLTF,TGTGCCAGCAGCTTAAAGGGACAGGTCCACTCTGGGGCCAATGTCCTGACTTTC
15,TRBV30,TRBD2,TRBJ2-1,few,CAWRLRGNPYNEQFF,TGTGCCTGGAGGTTGCGGGGGAACCCCTACAATGAGCAGTTCTTC
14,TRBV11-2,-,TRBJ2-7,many,CASTLGIGRREQYF,TGTGCCAGCACCCTAGGGATAGGGAGGAGGGAGCAGTACTTC
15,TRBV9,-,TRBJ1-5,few,CASSGSGTLNQPQHF,TGTGCCAGCAGCGGATCCGGGACACTAAATCAGCCCCAGCATTTT
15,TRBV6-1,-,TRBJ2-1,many,CASSGGVTLLDEQFF,TGTGCCAGCAGTGGGGGGGTAACGCTTTTGGATGAGCAGTTCTTC
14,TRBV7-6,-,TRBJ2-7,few,CASSPMGGSYEQYF,TGTGCCAGCAGCCCGATGGGGGGATCCTACGAGCAGTACTTC
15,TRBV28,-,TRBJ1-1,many,CASSLVGHLDTEAFF,TGTGCCAGCAGTTTAGTGGGACACCTGGACACTGAAGCTTTCTTT